This T cell receptor (beta chain) was captured by sequencing in a study of cytomegalovirus exposure and HLA in healthy donors. Study summary: Genotyping of about 400 donors showed that approximately 83% belonged to the Caucasian-associated ancestry cluster.

Study observations and caveats: Fewer N-insertions than the approximately 610-donor mean were reportedly shown by an Asian-associated ancestry cluster in a later analysis. Later on, an analysis tied 15,000 to 20,000 TCR beta sequences to HLA alleles at 0.05 false discovery rate. It was fewer than 200 TCR beta chains that were listed as cytomegalovirus-associated.

As to this clone: As yet, its antigen is unknown. A junction boundary mismatches the germline segment, possibly from a read error.

The PCR contained 60 Vbeta and 13 Jbeta primers. Only in-frame clones appear in the TCRdb table, and some are missing; sequencing was by immunoSEQ multiplex PCR. The sample has about 120,000 clones, roughly 77% seen once. Sample: PBMCs. This sequence was found in a man aged 45-60 years in good health and CMV-seropositive.

In DNA, the CDR3 is TGTGCCAGTAGTATAGGCCCGGAGTTCGATGGCTACACCTTT. Amino acid sequence: CASSIGPEFDGYTF. The V call is TRBV19, the J call TRBJ1-2; D is undetermined. Germline CDR1 reads LNHDA; CDR2 reads SQIVND (reference sequence). The CDR3 covers 14 residues.